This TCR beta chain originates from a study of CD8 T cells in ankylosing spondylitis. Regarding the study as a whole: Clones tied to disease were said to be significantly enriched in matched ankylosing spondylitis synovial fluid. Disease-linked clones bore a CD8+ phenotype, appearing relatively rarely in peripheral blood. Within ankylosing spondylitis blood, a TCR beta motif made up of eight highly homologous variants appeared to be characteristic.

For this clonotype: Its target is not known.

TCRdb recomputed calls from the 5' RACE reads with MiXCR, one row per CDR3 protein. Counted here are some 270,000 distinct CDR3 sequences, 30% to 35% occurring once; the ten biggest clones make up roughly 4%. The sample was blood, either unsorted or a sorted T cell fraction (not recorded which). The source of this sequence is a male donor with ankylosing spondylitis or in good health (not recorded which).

CDR3 bases: TGCAGCGTTAACCAGGGGGCGAAGGCGCAGCCCCAGCATTTT. It is translated as CSVNQGAKAQPQHF. The gene calls are TRBV29-1 and TRBJ1-5; 8 nucleotides line up with TRBD1. Trimming removed 5 bases from V and 7 bases from J; junction bases left unmatched: 10. CDR1 is SQVTM, CDR2 ANQGSEA, per germline. This CDR3 region has 14 residues.